These T cell receptor beta chains were read from a single sample in a study of T cell responses to AZD1222 COVID-19 vaccine. The table came from immunoSEQ multiplex PCR; TCRdb's copy has only in-frame clones and leaves some out. The profile shows around 200,000 clones, approximately 90% of them singletons. This material consisted of peripheral blood, taken on day 0 of AZD1222 vaccination. These receptors were collected from an adult in good health. The conserved cysteine and the conserved F or W are not part of the CDR3 here.

CDR3aa: ASRRPKEGGAEAF; j_gene: TRBJ1-1; len: 13; v_gene: TRBV19
CDR3aa: ASSVGGEASPLH; j_gene: TRBJ1-6; len: 12; v_gene: TRBV9
CDR3aa: ASSPYGLYNEQF; j_gene: TRBJ2-1; len: 12; v_gene: TRBV5-4
CDR3aa: ASSTNRGNSNQPQH; j_gene: TRBJ1-5; len: 14; v_gene: TRBV19
CDR3aa: ASSLDTGHTGELF; j_gene: TRBJ2-2; len: 13; v_gene: TRBV7-2
CDR3aa: ASSSRERLYEQY; j_gene: TRBJ2-7; len: 12; v_gene: TRBV7-9
CDR3aa: ASSEVRMSSGNTIY; j_gene: TRBJ1-3; len: 14; v_gene: TRBV5-6
CDR3aa: SVPGLMPDTQY; j_gene: TRBJ2-3; len: 11; v_gene: TRBV29-1
CDR3aa: ASSLADGSDYEQY; j_gene: TRBJ2-7; len: 13; v_gene: TRBV7-7
CDR3aa: ASSEHRVPYEQY; j_gene: TRBJ2-7; len: 12; v_gene: TRBV25-1
CDR3aa: ASSLGNLRTGSNSPLH; j_gene: TRBJ1-6; len: 16; v_gene: TRBV7-9
CDR3aa: ASSVDVANYGYT; j_gene: TRBJ1-2; len: 12; v_gene: TRBV9
CDR3aa: ASSLQGDTQY; j_gene: TRBJ2-3; len: 10; v_gene: TRBV7-9
CDR3aa: ASSLGLAGSEQY; j_gene: TRBJ2-7; len: 12; v_gene: TRBV5-5
CDR3aa: ASSPGASGRRSDEQF; j_gene: TRBJ2-1; len: 15; v_gene: TRBV18
CDR3aa: ASSLTSTGSYEQY; j_gene: TRBJ2-7; len: 13; v_gene: TRBV7-3
CDR3aa: ASSDWANTEAF; j_gene: TRBJ1-1; len: 11; v_gene: TRBV12-3/TRBV12-4
CDR3aa: ASSGPFRNEQF; j_gene: TRBJ2-1; len: 11; v_gene: TRBV2
CDR3aa: ASSSGLAGGLSTDTQY; j_gene: TRBJ2-3; len: 16; v_gene: TRBV5-1
CDR3aa: ASSLSWGIETYEQY; j_gene: TRBJ2-7; len: 14; v_gene: TRBV27
CDR3aa: ASSSRQTENTIY; j_gene: TRBJ1-3; len: 12; v_gene: TRBV11-3
CDR3aa: ASSLGRSGANVLT; j_gene: TRBJ2-6; len: 13; v_gene: TRBV5-1
CDR3aa: ASSLEQSYEQY; j_gene: TRBJ2-7; len: 11; v_gene: TRBV12-3/TRBV12-4
CDR3aa: ASSLGIGEAF; j_gene: TRBJ1-1; len: 10; v_gene: TRBV7-9
CDR3aa: ASSPTNQETQY; j_gene: TRBJ2-5; len: 11; v_gene: TRBV18
CDR3aa: ASTWGTASSYEQY; j_gene: TRBJ2-7; len: 13; v_gene: TRBV5-6
CDR3aa: ASNPEGGPAKNIQY; j_gene: TRBJ2-4; len: 14; v_gene: TRBV27
CDR3aa: ASSQDLTGPGGQY; j_gene: TRBJ2-7; len: 13; v_gene: TRBV4-3
CDR3aa: ASSFLPGIGYEQY; j_gene: TRBJ2-7; len: 13; v_gene: TRBV7-9
CDR3aa: ASSLTPPGGVNTEAF; j_gene: TRBJ1-1; len: 15; v_gene: TRBV7-3
CDR3aa: ASSESTGVYGYT; j_gene: TRBJ1-2; len: 12; v_gene: TRBV10-2
CDR3aa: ASSLETANTEAF; j_gene: TRBJ1-1; len: 12; v_gene: TRBV7-8
CDR3aa: ASSPKRGALYEQY; j_gene: TRBJ2-7; len: 13; v_gene: TRBV7-7
CDR3aa: ASIDPSLNTEAF; j_gene: TRBJ1-1; len: 12; v_gene: TRBV19
CDR3aa: TSGGNTEAF; j_gene: TRBJ1-1; len: 9; v_gene: TRBV29-1
CDR3aa: ATSRDLTGELF; j_gene: TRBJ2-2; len: 11; v_gene: TRBV15
CDR3aa: ASSLTSGGPGELF; j_gene: TRBJ2-2; len: 13; v_gene: TRBV5-1
CDR3aa: ASSIDPTGVNTEAF; j_gene: TRBJ1-1; len: 14; v_gene: TRBV19
CDR3aa: ASRLTGSNGYT; j_gene: TRBJ1-2; len: 11; v_gene: TRBV5-6
CDR3aa: ASSQLPSGDLWNEQF; j_gene: TRBJ2-1; len: 15; v_gene: TRBV4-2
CDR3aa: ASSPSLAGVWEQY; j_gene: TRBJ2-7; len: 13; v_gene: TRBV7-2
CDR3aa: ASTILTGGGSPLH; j_gene: TRBJ1-6; len: 13; v_gene: TRBV7-2
CDR3aa: ASSYLSIQETQY; j_gene: TRBJ2-5; len: 12; v_gene: TRBV6-2/TRBV6-3
CDR3aa: ASSSTGSYEQY; j_gene: TRBJ2-7; len: 11; v_gene: TRBV7-3
CDR3aa: ASNKEGGRGQPQH; j_gene: TRBJ1-5; len: 13; v_gene: TRBV9